This T cell receptor (beta chain) was identified during a study of synovial regulatory T cells in juvenile arthritis (dated by TCRdb to the mid-2010s). For the wider study: Of the sequenced patients, about 6 received methotrexate, one received methotrexate plus infliximab, a few were therapy-naive, and one had no treatment information. TCRbeta CDR3 repertoires of blood iaTreg cells, other blood Treg cells and synovial fluid Treg cells from matched patient samples were compared in the study. Although effector T cell subsets in the cohort were also sequenced for comparisons, the Treg dataset on its own covers only blood and synovial fluid Treg cells. Treg and Teff subsets from about 10 JIA patients with active disease were included in the TCR repertoire comparisons. What the authors observed across the whole study: Compared with other blood Treg cells, blood iaTreg cells had lower TCR diversity, a finding consistent with antigen-driven expansion. iaTreg TCR repertoires were largely private across patients and partially overlapped with synovial Teff and blood CPL repertoires. Synovial Treg cells shared more CDR3 sequences with iaTreg cells than with other blood Treg cells; Chao-Jaccard similarity confirmed closer relation.

HLA-DR+ Treg cells were designated as iaTreg cells, which were found to be more frequent in NO ID than ID patients at Tend and were hypothesised to expand during inflammation. TCR repertoires were obtained from approximately eleven juvenile idiopathic arthritis patients with active disease who had not reached inactive disease, of whom 3 were polyarticular and 8 were oligoarticular. A median age of roughly 12 years (range roughly 2.2-22.9) and a median disease duration of approximately seven years (range 0.2-19.1) were recorded for the TCR-sequenced patients. Samples for TCR repertoire analysis were collected at two centres in Italy. Peripheral blood mononuclear cells were separated on a Histopaque-1077 density gradient and then cryopreserved in approximately 90% FCS with approximately 10% DMSO. Library preparation used the immunoSEQ multiplex PCR assay. TCRbeta CDR3 sequencing was carried out by Adaptive Biotechnologies. Per the original workflow: Repertoire similarity was assessed with the Chao-modified Jaccard index and with the median clonotype overlap from 200 random subsamples of equal sample size. Similarity analyses used either productive nucleotide sequences or in silico-translated amino acid sequences. To compare repertoires, the researchers applied hierarchical clustering with single linkage as well as t-SNE, based on Chao-modified Jaccard distances. Repertoire diversity was assessed with the Renyi index over a range of alpha values after the sample sizes were normalised. TCRdb stores this immuneACCESS table with in-frame sequences only. Part of the clones is absent; in the studies checked, under half of the shortfall reflects unresolved V genes, and no reason is known for the rest. The V and J calls and clone size come from that table; D and trimming were worked out from the DNA. This specimen's table enumerates roughly 9,200 clones. The top ten hold 1.5% to 2% of the sample.

A word on this clone: Its antigen is currently not known.

From cysteine to phenylalanine, the CDR3 is 15 amino acids long. The nucleotide record is missing. Reading the germline V gene gives CDR1 SGHDT and CDR2 YYEEEE. Material for sequencing was Treg cells from blood. What this sample's cell subset or site label stands for: HLA-DR+ inflammation-associated blood Treg cells. Here the chain combines TRBV5-6 and TRBJ1-2; TCRdb's D gene call, TRBD1, goes unchecked for lack of DNA. This receptor was taken from a donor younger than 30 with juvenile idiopathic arthritis. The CDR3 here reads CASSLGPRDSYGYTF.